Included here is one T cell receptor (gamma chain) sequence, with context. The amino acid sequence in TCRdb belongs to a much larger clone and departs from this DNA's translation at residue 16, likely a sequencing read error; the sequence shown is translated from the DNA. This CDR3 contains 18 residues. CDR1 is GITISATS, CDR2 ISYDGTV, per germline (reference sequence). TCRdb re-called the multiplex PCR reads with CATT. The table includes tens of thousands of gamma-chain clones, roughly 1.4% detected once. Bulk repertoires came from Vgamma9/Vdelta2+ or Vdelta2-negative gammadelta T cells flow-sorted from PBMC. The sample is drawn from a study of γδ T cells in repeated Plasmodium falciparum infection. Study information: The natural-infection arm compared Malian children under seasonal malaria with matched Australian children.

This TCR was recovered from a pool of human donors (malaria-infected and uninfected, not separated). No J gene was assigned, while the V gene was called as TRGV9. The sequenced material came from gamma-delta T cells from blood. CDR3 bases: TGTGCCTTGTGGGAGGCTCAGAGTAGAGAGTTGGGCAAAAAAATCGAGGTATTT. This translates into CALWEAQSRELGKKIEVF.